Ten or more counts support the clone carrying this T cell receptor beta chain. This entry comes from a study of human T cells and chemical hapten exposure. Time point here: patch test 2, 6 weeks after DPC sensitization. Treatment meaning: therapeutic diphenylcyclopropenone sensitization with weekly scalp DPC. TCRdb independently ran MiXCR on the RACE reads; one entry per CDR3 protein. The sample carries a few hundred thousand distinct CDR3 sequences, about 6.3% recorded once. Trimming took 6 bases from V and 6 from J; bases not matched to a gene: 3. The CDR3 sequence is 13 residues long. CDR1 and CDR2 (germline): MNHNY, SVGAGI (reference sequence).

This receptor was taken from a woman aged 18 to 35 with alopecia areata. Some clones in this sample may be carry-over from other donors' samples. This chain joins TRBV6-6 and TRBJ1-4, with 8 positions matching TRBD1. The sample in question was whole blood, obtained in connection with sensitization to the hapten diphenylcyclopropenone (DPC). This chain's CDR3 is CASSTDRDEKLFF. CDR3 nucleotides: TGTGCCAGCAGCACGGACAGGGATGAAAAACTGTTTTTT.